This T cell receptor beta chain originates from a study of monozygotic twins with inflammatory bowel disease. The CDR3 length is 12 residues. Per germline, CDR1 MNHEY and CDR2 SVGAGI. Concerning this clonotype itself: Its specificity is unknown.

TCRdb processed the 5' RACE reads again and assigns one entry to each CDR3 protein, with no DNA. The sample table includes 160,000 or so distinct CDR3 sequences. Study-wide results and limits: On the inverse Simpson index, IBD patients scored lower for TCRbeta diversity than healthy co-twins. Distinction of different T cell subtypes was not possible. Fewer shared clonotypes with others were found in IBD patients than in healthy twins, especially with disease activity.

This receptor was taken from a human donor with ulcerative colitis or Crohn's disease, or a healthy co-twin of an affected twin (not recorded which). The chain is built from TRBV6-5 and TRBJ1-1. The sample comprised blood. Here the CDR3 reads CASTGGGTEAFF.